This TCR beta chain originates from a study of a mutant IDH1 vaccine in newly diagnosed glioma. Overall study context: Patients got radiotherapy, temozolomide, or both beforehand, and most got both.

As for time point: week 35, safety follow-up. A single vaccine dose contained 300 ug of mutant IDH1 20-mer peptide, and topical imiquimod was used with it. For this clone: The antigen is undetermined.

The germline V gene has CDR1 KGHSH and CDR2 LQKENI. The CDR3 sequence is 13 residues long. The V and J ends lost 6 bases and 4 bases respectively, with 10 bases between them. Here immunoSEQ multiplex PCR was the method, and the copy in TCRdb shows in-frame clones only, minus some. The sample consists of around 32,000 clones, about four fifths of them appearing once. This material consisted of PBMCs, taken from a glioma patient whose treatment included an IDH1 peptide vaccine. The chain links TRBV18 to TRBJ1-5; D possibly corresponds to TRBD1 (5 bases). This TCR was recovered from a woman under 30 with glioma. The CDR3 region is CASSPGGNQPQHF. The DNA of the CDR3 is TGTGCCAGCTCCCCCGGGGGGAATCAGCCCCAGCATTTT.